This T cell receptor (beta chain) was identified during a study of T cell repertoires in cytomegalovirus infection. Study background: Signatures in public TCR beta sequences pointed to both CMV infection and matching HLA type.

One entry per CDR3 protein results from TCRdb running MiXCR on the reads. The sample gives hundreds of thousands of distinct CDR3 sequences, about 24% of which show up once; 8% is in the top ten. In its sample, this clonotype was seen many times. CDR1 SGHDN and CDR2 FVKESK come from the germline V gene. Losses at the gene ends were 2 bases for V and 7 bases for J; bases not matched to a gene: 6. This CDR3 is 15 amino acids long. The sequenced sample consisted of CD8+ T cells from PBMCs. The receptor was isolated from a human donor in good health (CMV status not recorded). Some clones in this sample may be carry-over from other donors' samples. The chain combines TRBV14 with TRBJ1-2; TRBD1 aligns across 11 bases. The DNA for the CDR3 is TGTGCCAGCAGCCAACGGGGACAGGGGGTTGGTGGCTACACCTTC. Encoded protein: CASSQRGQGVGGYTF.